Shown below are 19 T cell receptor beta chains from a single sample sequenced in a study of blood T cell repertoires in COVID-19. Only in-frame clones appear in the TCRdb table, and some are missing; sequencing was by immunoSEQ multiplex PCR. The data show about 110,000 clones, 75% to 85% seen once. Material: peripheral blood. The source of these receptors is a man aged 80 or over with COVID-19, enrolled during active disease.

The J gene is TRBJ2-7, the V gene TRBV19; 11 bases fit TRBD2. The CDR3 totals 15 residues. The V gene end was trimmed by 4 bases and the J gene end by 4 bases; junction bases not matched to a gene: 6. The germline V gene encodes CDR1 LNHDA and CDR2 SQIVND (reference sequence). CDR3 in amino acids: CASSTLAGGAYEQYF. The CDR3 DNA reads TGTGCCAGTAGTACCCTAGCGGGAGGAGCATACGAGCAGTACTTC.

This rearrangement joins TRBV4-3 to TRBJ1-1; TRBD1 matches 11 bases. Germline lookup yields CDR1 LGHNA and CDR2 YSLEER. Germline trimming cut 3 bases from V and 4 bases from J; bases unmatched to any gene: 1. This CDR3 region has 14 residues. The CDR3 DNA follows: TGCGCCAGCAGCCACGGACAGGGGGCCACTGAAGCTTTCTTT. Its translation: CASSHGQGATEAFF.

The chain is built from TRBV4-3 and TRBJ2-2, with TRBD2 matching over 9 bases. Germline V gene sequence: CDR1 LGHNA, CDR2 YSLEER. The length of the CDR3 is 16 residues. V was pared by 0 bases and J by 3 bases, with 2 bases of the junction left unmatched. Here the CDR3 reads CASSQEREGYTGELFF. The CDR3 DNA reads as TGCGCCAGCAGCCAAGAGCGGGAGGGGTACACCGGGGAGCTGTTTTTT.

The chain carries TRBV6-1 and TRBJ1-5; D call uncertain. Germline V CDR1 and CDR2: MNHNS, SASEGT. Deletions cut 3 bases from V and 4 bases from J, with 4 bases between. The CDR3 is 12 residues long. The CDR3 DNA follows: TGTGCCAGCAGTGACAGGAATCAGCCCCAGCATTTT. Translation gives CASSDRNQPQHF.

V is TRBV19 and J is TRBJ1-1, with unresolved D. CDR3 size: 13 residues. Germline V gene lookup returns CDR1 LNHDA and CDR2 SQIVND (reference sequence). V lost 5 bases and J 11 bases, leaving 18 bases between the germline ends. CDR3 bases: TGTGCCAGTAGTTCCCGAACGCTGAGCGAGGCTTTCTTT. Residues: CASSSRTLSEAFF. Together with reference TRBV19 and TRBJ1-1, the CDR3 gives the full variable domain: DGGITQSPKYLFRKEGQNVTLSCEQNLNHDAMYWYRQDPGQGLRLIYYSQIVNDFQKGDIAEGYSVSREKKESFPLTVTSAQKNPTAFYLCASSSRTLSEAFFGQGTRLTVV.

This clone was picked up one time. The chain couples TRBV28 to TRBJ1-2, with D tentatively TRBD1 (5 bases). The V end was cut by 4 bases, the J end by 1 base, with 10 bases between. Germline CDR1 is MDHEN and CDR2 is SYDVKM. This CDR3 spans 14 amino acids. CDR3 sequence (DNA): TGTGCCAGCAGTTCGTCGGGACTTAACTATGGCTACACCTTC. The encoded protein is CASSSSGLNYGYTF.

V is TRBV6-6 and J is TRBJ1-2; no clear D gene. The germline CDR1 and CDR2 sequences are MNHNY and SVGAGI (reference sequence). Trimming took off 0 bases at V and 4 bases at J, with 9 bases between the two ends. The CDR3 loop spans 14 amino acids. The chain's CDR3 is CASSYSSQSYGYTF. CDR3 coding DNA: TGTGCCAGCAGTTACTCGAGCCAAAGCTATGGCTACACCTTC.

The table lists this clone with a count of one. The chain uses TRBV9 and TRBJ1-2; D is unclear. V was clipped by 6 bases and J by 8 bases, with 14 bases between them. CDR1 and CDR2 from the germline V gene are SGDLS and YYNGEE. The CDR3 is 12 residues long. The CDR3 here is CASTLPHEGYTF. The CDR3, as DNA: TGTGCCAGCACCCTTCCCCATGAGGGCTACACCTTC.

This clone was counted many times. This chain joins TRBV28 and TRBJ2-1; possible D gene TRBD2, 6 bases. Germline V gene lookup returns CDR1 MDHEN and CDR2 SYDVKM. V was trimmed by 1 base and J by 4 bases, leaving 11 bases between them. The CDR3 has 15 amino acids. CDR3 bases: TGTGCCAGCAGTTTATCGGGAGAGGGGTACAATGAGCAGTTCTTC. Translation gives CASSLSGEGYNEQFF.

This chain joins TRBV5-1 and TRBJ1-2, with D possibly matching TRBD1 (6 bases). The CDR3 is 13 residues long. Trimming shortened V by 2 bases and J by 5 bases, and 10 bases separated the two germline ends. Germline CDR1 SGHRS, CDR2 YFSETQ. CDR3 protein: CASSLTGKYGYTF. The CDR3 DNA follows: TGCGCCAGCAGCTTAACAGGGAAATATGGCTACACCTTC. Full variable domain (rest looked up from reference TRBV5-1 and TRBJ1-2): KAGVTQTPRYLIKTRGQQVTLSCSPISGHRSVSWYQQTPGQGLQFLFEYFSETQRNKGNFPGRFSGRQFSNSRSEMNVSTLELGDSALYLCASSLTGKYGYTFGSGTRLTVV.

The chain joins TRBV13 to TRBJ2-1, with TRBD2 matching over 9 bases. The germline V gene has CDR1 PRHDT and CDR2 FYEKMQ (reference sequence). CDR3 length equals 15 residues. Losses at the gene ends were 5 bases for V and 6 bases for J; bases not matched to a gene: 8. The CDR3 here is CASSLSGSFSNEQFF. Written as DNA, the CDR3 is TGTGCCAGCAGCCTTAGCGGGAGTTTCTCCAATGAGCAGTTCTTC.

This chain links TRBV5-1 with TRBJ1-4, with a possible D match to TRBD1 (5 bases). The CDR3 covers 15 residues. Germline loops: CDR1 SGHRS, CDR2 YFSETQ. V gave up 2 bases and J gave up 0 bases, with 8 bases separating them. CDR3 amino acids: CASSLPGTTNEKLFF. CDR3 DNA: TGCGCCAGCAGCTTACCAGGGACAACTAATGAAAAACTGTTTTTT.

This chain joins TRBV10-3 and TRBJ1-2; 7 bases map to TRBD1. Germline V gene data show CDR1 as ENHRY and CDR2 as SYGVKD. The CDR3 has 14 residues. J was trimmed by 10 bases and V by 3 bases; bases with no gene match: 11. The CDR3: CAISDPTGQSYYTF. The CDR3 bases are TGTGCCATCAGTGACCCAACGGGACAGTCCTACTACACCTTC.

The chain joins TRBV11-3 to TRBJ1-5, with D possibly TRBD1 on 5 matching bases. The V gene lost 6 bases and the J gene lost 0 bases, with 12 bases spanning the gap. CDR3 length: 15 amino acids. Germline-derived CDR1 and CDR2 are SGHNT and YENEEA. Here the CDR3 reads CASRKGNHSNQPQHF. Written as DNA, the CDR3 is TGTGCCAGCAGGAAGGGGAATCATAGCAATCAGCCCCAGCATTTT.

The chain employs TRBV28 and TRBJ2-7; D is possibly TRBD1 (6 bases). CDR3 length: 13 amino acids. CDR1 MDHEN and CDR2 SYDVKM come from the germline V gene. V lost 10 bases to trimming and J lost 2 bases, with 15 bases between them. CDR3 sequence (DNA): TGTGCCACCCGATCCGGGACAACCTACGAGCAGTACTTC. Its translation is CATRSGTTYEQYF. Based on the CDR3 plus reference TRBV28 and TRBJ2-7, the full variable domain is DVKVTQSSRYLVKRTGEKVFLECVQDMDHENMFWYRQDPGLGLRLIYFSYDVKMKEKGDIPEGYSVSREKKERFSLILESASTNQTSMYLCATRSGTTYEQYFGPGTRLTVT.

This clone has only one observation. This sequence joins TRBV7-8 and TRBJ2-6; TRBD2 matches 7 bases. CDR1 SGHVS and CDR2 FQNEAQ come from the germline V gene. V trimming: 6 bases; J trimming: 0 bases; junction bases outside the gene matches: 20. The CDR3 runs 21 residues. DNA for the CDR3: TGTGCCAGCAGGCCCACGGCGGCTAGCGGATTTTCGACCTCTGGGGCCAACGTCCTGACTTTC. Amino acid sequence: CASRPTAASGFSTSGANVLTF.

This clone was seen only once. The chain combines TRBV28 with TRBJ1-2, with no clear D. Germline assignment: CDR1 MDHEN and CDR2 SYDVKM. The CDR3 is 15 residues long. V dropped 5 bases and J dropped 0 bases, with 13 bases sitting between them. The CDR3 region has the DNA TGTGCCAGCAGTACAACCCAGGAGGCTAACTATGGCTACACCTTC. Translating gives CASSTTQEANYGYTF.

The CDR3 protein is CSVGQGWRGYLSYEQYF. DNA of the CDR3: TGCAGCGTGGGACAGGGGTGGAGGGGATACCTCTCCTACGAGCAGTACTTC. The chain combines TRBV29-1 with TRBJ2-7; TRBD1 aligns across 10 bases. V shed 6 bases and J 0 bases; nucleotides not matched to a gene: 14. The CDR3 runs to 17 residues. Germline V gene lookup returns CDR1 SQVTM and CDR2 ANQGSEA.

This rearrangement joins TRBV27 to TRBJ2-7; TRBD2 agrees at 7 bases. V lost 8 bases to trimming and J lost 7 bases; unmatched junction nucleotides: 8. The V gene's germline CDR1 is MNHEY and CDR2 SMNVEV (reference sequence). This CDR3 spans 12 amino acids. The CDR3 nucleotides read TGTGCCAGCGGCCCACTAGCGATAGAGCAGTACTTC. Amino acid sequence: CASGPLAIEQYF.